This is a list of T cell receptor beta chains from one sample in a study of CD8+ T cells in alopecia areata. The repertoire was sequenced with immunoSEQ multiplex PCR; TCRdb's copy has only in-frame clones and lacks some. The data show about 190,000 clones, with roughly three fifths seen just once and about 1.3% held by the top ten. The sequencing used CD4+ T cells sorted from blood, collected around week 49, from a patient treated with tofacitinib. Receptors originate from a human donor with alopecia areata. Each CDR3 is given with its conserved first and last residue.

CDR3aa,j_gene,v_gene
CASSVDRGPTEAFF,TRBJ1-1,TRBV9
CASSLSTEDQPQHF,TRBJ1-5,TRBV5-6
CASSGDRMNEQYF,TRBJ2-7,TRBV6-5
CSVAPGVLDGYTF,TRBJ1-2,TRBV29-1
CASSFTYRDRGTEAFF,TRBJ1-1,TRBV5-1
CASSRGLNYGYTF,TRBJ1-2,TRBV14
CSVGMSSYEQYF,TRBJ2-7,TRBV29-1
CSVADARDGYTF,TRBJ1-2,TRBV29-1
CSVGQVYEQYF,-,TRBV29-1
CAISAGQQETQYF,TRBJ2-5,TRBV10-3
CAWGRNSNQPQHF,TRBJ1-5,TRBV30
CSVEEQFF,TRBJ2-1,TRBV29-1
CAWMGPGELFF,TRBJ2-2,TRBV30
CASRLAGGPYEQYF,TRBJ2-7,TRBV27
CASRPGANVLTF,TRBJ2-6,TRBV7-2
CAWSQGSNQPQHF,TRBJ1-5,TRBV30
CASSLKGGTDTQYF,TRBJ2-3,TRBV7-9
CASSVGLMDEQFF,TRBJ2-1,TRBV9
CAWNTVRTEAFF,TRBJ1-1,TRBV30
CASSLSHSSTDTQYF,TRBJ2-3,TRBV7-6
CASSLGRDTQYF,TRBJ2-3,TRBV7-2
CSVFSGANVLTF,TRBJ2-6,TRBV29-1